A single sample is the source of the 18 T cell receptor beta chains below, sequenced in a study of blood T cell repertoires in COVID-19. Produced via immunoSEQ multiplex PCR; TCRdb's table is partial and in-frame only. The sample records around 64,000 clones, roughly 93% being singletons. Sequencing input: peripheral blood. The receptors were gathered from a human donor in a cohort sampled during active COVID-19.

The chain uses TRBV12-3 or TRBV12-4 and TRBJ2-7, with a weak D call TRBD1 (6 bases). Trimming removed 6 bases at V and 5 bases at J, with 14 bases between. The CDR3 length is 13 residues. As DNA, the CDR3 is TGTGCCAGCAGGACAGGTCTGAGGAACGAGCAGTACTTC. Protein sequence: CASRTGLRNEQYF.

V gene TRBV7-9 combines with J gene TRBJ1-5, with 10 positions matching TRBD1. Germline lookup yields CDR1 SEHNR and CDR2 FQNEAQ (reference sequence). CDR3 length equals 15 residues. J lost 5 bases, V lost 0 bases, and 1 base had no gene match. The DNA of the CDR3 is TGTGCCAGCAGCTTAGCGGGGACAGGGGATCAGCCCCAGCATTTT. Translation: CASSLAGTGDQPQHF.

The chain uses TRBV6-5 and TRBJ1-1, with D perhaps matching TRBD1 (6 bases). CDR1 and CDR2 from the germline V gene are MNHEY and SVGAGI. V shed 6 bases and J shed 11 bases, with 19 bases lying between them. The CDR3 sequence is 13 residues long. CDR3 in amino acids: CASSGTSIYPAFF. The CDR3 region has the DNA TGTGCCAGCAGCGGGACATCGATTTATCCTGCTTTCTTT.

The CDR3, as DNA: TGTGCCAGCAGCTTCTCTCCTGGACAGGGGATCAATGGCTACACCTTC. Its translation is CASSFSPGQGINGYTF. The chain uses TRBV3-1 (or the pseudogene TRBV3-2) and TRBJ1-2; TRBD1 agrees at 9 bases. CDR1 and CDR2 (germline): LGHDT, YNNKEL (reference sequence). The CDR3 length is 16 residues. The junction had 13 bases not matched to a gene; V was cut back by 5 bases and J by 6 bases.

This rearrangement joins TRBV4-1 to TRBJ2-7; 7 bases are a match to TRBD2. This CDR3 contains 15 residues. J was trimmed by 0 bases and V by 5 bases; bases with no gene match: 7. Germline V gene lookup returns CDR1 MGHRA and CDR2 YSYEKL. CDR3 bases: TGCGCCAGCAGCGCGCGGGAGATGGGCTCCTACGAGCAGTACTTC. Translation: CASSAREMGSYEQYF.

In DNA, the CDR3 is TGTGCCTTCCCGGGGCCTGGGGGCCTGCAGCTTTCACCCTACGAGCAGTACTTC. As protein: CAFPGPGGLQLSPYEQYF. The rearrangement uses TRBV6-4 and TRBJ2-7; D may be TRBD1 (6 bases). This CDR3 has 18 amino acids. V was clipped by 11 bases and J by 2 bases, with 31 bases between them. The germline gives CDR1 MRHNA, CDR2 SNTAGT.

About this clone: The sample carries other DNA sequences with the same CDR3. The chain has TRBV18 and TRBJ2-5; the D is unclear. V gave up 3 bases and J gave up 2 bases, with 7 bases separating them. From germline, CDR1 is KGHSH and CDR2 LQKENI. The CDR3 is made up of 13 amino acids. The CDR3 is CASSPGGQETQYF. The CDR3 coding sequence is TGTGCCAGCTCACCCGGCGGACAAGAGACCCAGTACTTC.

The gene calls are TRBV3-1 (or the pseudogene TRBV3-2) and TRBJ2-5, with a tentative D call TRBD1 (6 bases). This CDR3 region has 16 residues. CDR1 is LGHDT, CDR2 YNNKEL, per germline (reference sequence). The V and J ends lost 1 base and 2 bases respectively, with 14 bases between them. CDR3 coding DNA: TGTGCCAGCAGCCAAGCATACAGGGACCTACAAGAGACCCAGTACTTC. Its translation: CASSQAYRDLQETQYF.

The chain joins TRBV10-3 to TRBJ2-7, with TRBD2 matching 13 bases. Trimming took 10 bases from V and 4 from J; bases not matched to a gene: 10. Germline V gene lookup returns CDR1 ENHRY and CDR2 SYGVKD. This CDR3 region has 15 residues. The CDR3 region is CATGGLAGEAYEQYF. As DNA, the CDR3 is TGTGCCACCGGCGGACTAGCGGGAGAGGCGTACGAGCAGTACTTC.

The rearrangement links TRBV5-4 to TRBJ2-3; 11 positions agree with TRBD2. CDR3 length equals 16 residues. Per the germline V gene, CDR1 is SGHNT and CDR2 is YYREEE (reference sequence). J was trimmed by 1 base and V by 4 bases; bases with no gene match: 5. The CDR3 loop is CASSTGLAGGTDTQYF. The CDR3 DNA follows: TGTGCCAGCAGCACCGGACTAGCGGGTGGCACAGATACGCAGTATTTT. Complete variable domain (other parts from reference TRBV5-4 and TRBJ2-3): ETGVTQSPTHLIKTRGQQVTLRCSSQSGHNTVSWYQQALGQGPQFIFQYYREEENGRGNFPPRFSGLQFPNYSSELNVNALELDDSALYLCASSTGLAGGTDTQYFGPGTRLTVL.

V is TRBV28 and J is TRBJ1-2; 8 nucleotides agree with TRBD1. V shed 4 bases and J 7 bases; nucleotides not matched to a gene: 11. The CDR3 sequence is 15 residues long. CDR1 is MDHEN and CDR2 is SYDVKM in the germline V gene. In nucleotides, the CDR3 is TGTGCCAGCAGTTCCCCGACAGGGGCGAGGGGTGGCTACACCTTC. Its protein product is CASSSPTGARGGYTF.

The rearrangement uses TRBV28 and TRBJ1-1; D call uncertain. V lost 6 bases and J 7 bases, leaving 9 bases between the germline ends. The CDR3 length is 11 residues. Germline CDR1 and CDR2: MDHEN and SYDVKM. The DNA for the CDR3 is TGTGCCAGCAGCCCCCCCGGTGAAGCTTTCTTT. This gives the protein CASSPPGEAFF.

The chain combines TRBV9 with TRBJ2-6, with TRBD1 matching 7 bases. V shed 4 bases, J shed 0 bases, and the junction held 1 base outside the gene matches. The CDR3 totals 15 residues. Germline V CDR1 and CDR2: SGDLS, YYNGEE. CDR3 residues: CASSTGVSGANVLTF. The CDR3 bases are TGTGCCAGCAGCACAGGGGTCTCTGGGGCCAACGTCCTGACTTTC.

The chain carries TRBV6-4 and TRBJ2-7; 10 nucleotides line up with TRBD2. V lost 2 bases and J lost 2; bases outside the gene matches: 6. Germline-derived CDR1 and CDR2 are MRHNA and SNTAGT. CDR3 length: 16 amino acids. Here the CDR3 DNA reads TGTGCCAGCAGTGACACTTGGACTAGCGGCCCCTACGAGCAGTACTTC. This sequence encodes CASSDTWTSGPYEQYF.

This chain connects TRBV29-1 to TRBJ1-2, with D hard to call. The germline V and J ends were trimmed by 0 bases and 3 bases, with 14 bases remaining between them. From germline, CDR1 is SQVTM and CDR2 ANQGSEA. This CDR3 contains 15 residues. The chain's CDR3 is CSVEDPGREDYGYTF. CDR3 DNA sequence: TGCAGCGTTGAAGATCCTGGGAGGGAGGACTATGGCTACACCTTC.

V gene TRBV28 combines with J gene TRBJ2-6; D uncertain. Germline values: CDR1 MDHEN, CDR2 SYDVKM. Trimming removed 6 bases from V and 9 bases from J, with 3 bases in between. This CDR3 region has 10 residues. The CDR3 is CASSGNVLTF. The CDR3 bases are TGTGCCAGCAGCGGCAACGTCCTGACTTTC. Full variable domain (rest looked up from reference TRBV28 and TRBJ2-6): DVKVTQSSRYLVKRTGEKVFLECVQDMDHENMFWYRQDPGLGLRLIYFSYDVKMKEKGDIPEGYSVSREKKERFSLILESASTNQTSMYLCASSGNVLTFGAGSRLTVL.

The chain has TRBV2 and TRBJ2-5; TRBD2 might be the D (6 bases). The CDR3 length is 14 residues. Germline assignment: CDR1 SNHLY and CDR2 FYNNEI. The V gene lost 7 bases and the J gene lost 3 bases, with 15 bases spanning the gap. The CDR3 region is CASKGAWGEETQYF. The CDR3 DNA reads TGTGCCAGCAAAGGGGCGTGGGGGGAAGAGACCCAGTACTTC.

This clone was picked up one time. The chain uses TRBV6-4 and TRBJ2-2, with D perhaps TRBD1 (6 bases). This CDR3 spans 13 amino acids. V was trimmed by 4 bases and J by 5 bases, leaving 8 bases between them. CDR1 is MRHNA, CDR2 SNTAGT, per germline. The CDR3 protein is CASSVQGTGELFF. The CDR3 nucleotides are TGTGCCAGCAGTGTTCAGGGGACCGGGGAGCTGTTTTTT.